This T cell receptor (beta chain) was profiled in a study of blood T cell repertoires in COVID-19. The CDR3 totals 15 residues. Germline V gene data show CDR1 as LGHNA and CDR2 as YSLEER. V trimming: 3 bases; J trimming: 13 bases; junction bases outside the gene matches: 7. Self-reported history from a screening survey and questionnaire set each donor's cohort. Sequencing used immunoSEQ multiplex PCR; TCRdb keeps in-frame clones, though not all of them. The table shows a few hundred thousand clones, with about nine tenths occurring only once. The chain joins TRBV4-3 to TRBJ2-1, with 15 bases lining up with TRBD2. This TCR came from a man aged 35-49 years who had recovered from COVID-19. The specimen was PBMCs or T cells enriched from blood (not recorded which). The CDR3 nucleotides are TGCGCCAGCAGCCACCACGGACTAGCGGGGGGGCCACAGTTCTTC. Its protein is CASSHHGLAGGPQFF.